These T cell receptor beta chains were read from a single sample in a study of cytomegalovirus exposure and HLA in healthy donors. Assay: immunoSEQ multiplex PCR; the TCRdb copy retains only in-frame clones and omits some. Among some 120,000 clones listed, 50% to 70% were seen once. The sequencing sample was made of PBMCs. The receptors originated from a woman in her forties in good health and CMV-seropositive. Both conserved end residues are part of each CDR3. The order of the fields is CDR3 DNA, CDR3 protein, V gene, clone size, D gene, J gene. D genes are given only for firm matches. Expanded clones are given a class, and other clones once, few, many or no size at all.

DNA: TGCAGCACCCAGGACAGGGGGAACACCGGGGAGCTGTTTTTT; CDR3: CSTQDRGNTGELFF; V: TRBV29-1; size: .; D: TRBD1; J: TRBJ2-2
DNA: TGTGCCAGCAGCCCAAGGCTAGCGGGAGGCCCCTGGGGGACCCAGTACTTC; CDR3: CASSPRLAGGPWGTQYF; V: TRBV7-6; size: once; D: TRBD2; J: TRBJ2-5
DNA: TGTGCCTGGGGACGGGGGGCTAATGAAAAACTGTTTTTT; CDR3: CAWGRGANEKLFF; V: TRBV30; size: .; D: .; J: TRBJ1-4
DNA: TGTGCCAGCAGCTTTCAGGGGATCGGCACAGATACGCAGTATTTT; CDR3: CASSFQGIGTDTQYF; V: TRBV7-9; size: .; D: .; J: TRBJ2-3
DNA: TGTGCCAGCTCACCCGGACAGGGGGTGCGCAGGGAGACCCAGTACTTC; CDR3: CASSPGQGVRRETQYF; V: TRBV18; size: .; D: TRBD1; J: TRBJ2-5
DNA: TGTGCCACCGGCAGAGATTGGGGGGGGGTATCGAACACTGAAGCTTTCTTT; CDR3: CATGRDWGGVSNTEAFF; V: TRBV15; size: .; D: .; J: TRBJ1-1
DNA: TGTGCCAGCAGTTACGCCCGACAGGCCCAGGGAGAACTGTTTTTT; CDR3: CASSYARQAQGELFF; V: TRBV6-5; size: .; D: .; J: TRBJ1-4
DNA: TGTGCCAGCAGCGTAGGGGCAGCCGGCTTTGGTACGCAGTATTTT; CDR3: CASSVGAAGFGTQYF; V: TRBV9; size: once; D: .; J: TRBJ2-3
DNA: TGTGCCAGCATTGACTCCGGGGGGTCCAACGAGCAGTACTTC; CDR3: CASIDSGGSNEQYF; V: TRBV6-6; size: .; D: TRBD2; J: TRBJ2-7
DNA: TGTGCCATCTGGGGGGGGAGCAATGAGCAGTTCTTC; CDR3: CAIWGGSNEQFF; V: TRBV10-3; size: .; D: TRBD2; J: TRBJ2-1
DNA: TGTGCCAGCAGCTTAATTTGGACAGGGTCCCACAATGAGCAGTTCTTC; CDR3: CASSLIWTGSHNEQFF; V: TRBV11-1; size: few; D: TRBD1; J: TRBJ2-1
DNA: TGTGCCAGCAGCTTCATGACAGGGGGCCAATATGGCTACACCTTC; CDR3: CASSFMTGGQYGYTF; V: TRBV7-9; size: once; D: TRBD1; J: TRBJ1-2
DNA: TGCGCCAGCAGCCCACTAGACAGGGGGACGCAGTATTTT; CDR3: CASSPLDRGTQYF; V: TRBV5-1; size: .; D: TRBD1; J: TRBJ2-3
DNA: TGTGCCAGCAGCTTCGCCACAGGCTTCAGCTCCTACGAGCAGTACTTC; CDR3: CASSFATGFSSYEQYF; V: TRBV7-8; size: once; D: .; J: TRBJ2-7
DNA: TGTGCCAGTAGTGACCAGGGGTTACAGGCCCAGCATTTT; CDR3: CASSDQGLQAQHF; V: TRBV19; size: .; D: .; J: TRBJ1-5
DNA: TGTGCCAGAAGCCCCGGAACAGGGGGCGGATACTCCTACGAGCAGTACTTC; CDR3: CARSPGTGGGYSYEQYF; V: TRBV7-5; size: few; D: .; J: TRBJ2-7
DNA: TGTGCCAGCAGCCTCGCAGGGACAGTGAACACTGAAGCTTTCTTT; CDR3: CASSLAGTVNTEAFF; V: TRBV27; size: .; D: TRBD1; J: TRBJ1-1
DNA: TGTGCCAGCAGCCCTCGACTAGCGGGAGATGCTGAGACCCAGTACTTC; CDR3: CASSPRLAGDAETQYF; V: TRBV7-2; size: once; D: TRBD2; J: TRBJ2-5
DNA: TGCAGCGTACTCACTCTGGCTAGTAAGAACGAGCAGTACTTC; CDR3: CSVLTLASKNEQYF; V: TRBV29-1; size: .; D: .; J: TRBJ2-7
DNA: TGTGCCAGCAGCCGGACTAGCGGCACAGATACGCAGTATTTT; CDR3: CASSRTSGTDTQYF; V: TRBV7-2; size: .; D: TRBD2; J: TRBJ2-3
DNA: TGTGCCTGGAGTGTTGACACAACCTACAAGCAGTACTTC; CDR3: CAWSVDTTYKQYF; V: TRBV30; size: .; D: .; J: TRBJ2-5
DNA: TGCGCCAGCAGCCAAGGGGCAGAAAACACCATATATTTT; CDR3: CASSQGAENTIYF; V: TRBV4-1; size: .; D: .; J: TRBJ1-3
DNA: TGTGCCAGCAGCCAAGGGGAGGGGTTCTTTGGGGAAACTGAAGCTTTCTTT; CDR3: CASSQGEGFFGETEAFF; V: TRBV4-2; size: .; D: .; J: TRBJ1-1
DNA: TGTGCCAGCAGTTCTGGACTTCTAAACACCGGGGAGCTGTTTTTT; CDR3: CASSSGLLNTGELFF; V: TRBV27; size: .; D: .; J: TRBJ2-2
DNA: TGCGCCAGCAGCATGGGACAGGGAAATTCACCCCTCCACTTT; CDR3: CASSMGQGNSPLHF; V: TRBV5-1; size: once; D: TRBD1; J: TRBJ1-6
DNA: TGTGCCAGCAGCTTACTCCCAGGACTAACGAACACCGGGGAGCTGTTTTTT; CDR3: CASSLLPGLTNTGELFF; V: TRBV7-3; size: .; D: .; J: TRBJ2-2
DNA: TGTGCCAGCAGCCCGGTCTTGAGGCAGCCCCAGCATTTT; CDR3: CASSPVLRQPQHF; V: TRBV2; size: .; D: .; J: TRBJ1-5
DNA: TGCGCCAGCAGCGCGACCGGGACAGTTGAAAAACTGTTTTTT; CDR3: CASSATGTVEKLFF; V: TRBV4-3; size: few; D: TRBD1; J: TRBJ1-4
DNA: TGTGCCAGCAGGAAGGACAGGGATCAGCCCCAGCATTTT; CDR3: CASRKDRDQPQHF; V: TRBV7-2; size: .; D: TRBD1; J: TRBJ1-5
DNA: TGTGCCAGTAGTATATCTAGCGGGAGTGATAAGACCCAGTACTTC; CDR3: CASSISSGSDKTQYF; V: TRBV19; size: few; D: TRBD2; J: TRBJ2-5
DNA: TGTGCCAGCAGTTTCGGGGGGAGGACTGAAGCTTTCTTT; CDR3: CASSFGGRTEAFF; V: TRBV28; size: .; D: .; J: TRBJ1-1
DNA: TGTGCCAGCAGCGTTCTCGGCACAGATACGCAGTATTTT; CDR3: CASSVLGTDTQYF; V: TRBV9; size: .; D: .; J: TRBJ2-3
DNA: TGTGCCAGCAGAACAGGTACCGAGCAGTACTTC; CDR3: CASRTGTEQYF; V: TRBV2; size: .; D: .; J: TRBJ2-7
DNA: TGTGCCAGCAGCTCGGGGAGCTCTAGCACAGATACGCAGTATTTT; CDR3: CASSSGSSSTDTQYF; V: TRBV7-7; size: .; D: .; J: TRBJ2-3
DNA: TGTGCCAGCAGCCCTACTAGCGGGAGGGCCGACACCGGGGAGCTGTTTTTT; CDR3: CASSPTSGRADTGELFF; V: TRBV11-2; size: .; D: TRBD2; J: TRBJ2-2
DNA: TGTGCCAGCAGCACCCGGACTAGCGGGAATACAGATACGCAGTATTTT; CDR3: CASSTRTSGNTDTQYF; V: TRBV4-2; size: .; D: TRBD2; J: TRBJ2-3
DNA: TGCGCCAGCAGCCAAACAGGGGAGTCGTCTGGAAACACCATATATTTT; CDR3: CASSQTGESSGNTIYF; V: TRBV4-1; size: .; D: TRBD1; J: TRBJ1-3
DNA: TGTGCCAGTAGTCCGGGGAGCTCCTACGAGCAGTACTTC; CDR3: CASSPGSSYEQYF; V: TRBV19; size: once; D: .; J: TRBJ2-7
DNA: TGTGCCACCAGCAGGGGGGGGGAGGGCACCGGGGAGCTGTTTTTT; CDR3: CATSRGGEGTGELFF; V: TRBV15; size: .; D: TRBD2; J: TRBJ2-2
DNA: TGTGCCAGCAGCTTAGCGGGAGGCGTCCAAGAGACCCAGTACTTC; CDR3: CASSLAGGVQETQYF; V: TRBV7-2; size: once; D: .; J: TRBJ2-5
DNA: TGTGCCAGCAAGAATACGGCGGTAAGCAATCAGCCCCAGCATTTT; CDR3: CASKNTAVSNQPQHF; V: TRBV16; size: few; D: .; J: TRBJ1-5
DNA: TGTGCCAGCACCCCGGGACAGTCATACGAGCAGTACTTC; CDR3: CASTPGQSYEQYF; V: TRBV16; size: .; D: TRBD1; J: TRBJ2-7
DNA: TGCGGGAGGGAGGACTTCTCCCCCGGGTGGGAGCAGTTCTTC; CDR3: CGREDFSPGWEQFF; V: TRBV10-1; size: few; D: .; J: TRBJ2-1
DNA: TGCAGCGTTGTACGTGGGGGCACTGGGGCCAACGTCCTGACTTTC; CDR3: CSVVRGGTGANVLTF; V: TRBV29-1; size: few; D: .; J: TRBJ2-6
DNA: TGTGCCAGCAGCCCTTCCTACGAGCAGTACTTC; CDR3: CASSPSYEQYF; V: TRBV7-9; size: .; D: .; J: TRBJ2-7
DNA: TGTGCCAGCAGTTTTGGGCAGGGCTACGAGCAGTACTTC; CDR3: CASSFGQGYEQYF; V: TRBV28; size: .; D: .; J: TRBJ2-7
DNA: TGTGCCAGCAGCACCTCCTTTGCGGAGGCTGCGTTGTACAATGAGCAGTTCTTC; CDR3: CASSTSFAEAALYNEQFF; V: TRBV7-9; size: once; D: .; J: TRBJ2-1
DNA: TGTGCCAGCAGTGACCTGACTAGCGGGGGGATATACAATGAGCAGTTCTTC; CDR3: CASSDLTSGGIYNEQFF; V: TRBV6-1; size: .; D: TRBD2; J: TRBJ2-1
DNA: TGTGCCAGCAGCCTCAAAGTGGGGACTAGCCTCGAGCAGTACTTC; CDR3: CASSLKVGTSLEQYF; V: TRBV16; size: .; D: TRBD2; J: TRBJ2-7
DNA: TGCGCCAGCAGCTCTACCTACGAGCAGTACTTC; CDR3: CASSSTYEQYF; V: TRBV5-1; size: few; D: .; J: TRBJ2-7
DNA: TGTGCCAGTCTGGACAGTATTAATCAGCCCCAGCATTTT; CDR3: CASLDSINQPQHF; V: TRBV19; size: .; D: .; J: TRBJ1-5
DNA: TGTGCCACCAGCAGAGATCAGTGGTTGGCAGATACGCAGTATTTT; CDR3: CATSRDQWLADTQYF; V: TRBV15; size: .; D: .; J: TRBJ2-3
DNA: TGTGCCAGCAGCACTAAGACTAGCGGGAGGGCGGCGTACGAGCAGTACTTC; CDR3: CASSTKTSGRAAYEQYF; V: TRBV21-1; size: .; D: .; J: TRBJ2-7